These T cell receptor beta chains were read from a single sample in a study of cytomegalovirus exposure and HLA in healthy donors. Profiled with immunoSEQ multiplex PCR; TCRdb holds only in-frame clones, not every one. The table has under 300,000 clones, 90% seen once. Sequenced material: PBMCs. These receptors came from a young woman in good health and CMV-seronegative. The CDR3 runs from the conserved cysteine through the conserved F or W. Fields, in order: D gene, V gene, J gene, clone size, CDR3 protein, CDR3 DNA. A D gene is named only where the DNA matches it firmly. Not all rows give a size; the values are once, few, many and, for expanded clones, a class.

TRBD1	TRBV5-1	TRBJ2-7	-	CASSHGTGPYEQYF	TGCGCCAGCAGCCACGGGACAGGCCCCTACGAGCAGTACTTC
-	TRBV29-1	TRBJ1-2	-	CSVEDGGGLNYGYTF	TGCAGCGTTGAAGATGGCGGGGGCCTTAACTATGGCTACACCTTC
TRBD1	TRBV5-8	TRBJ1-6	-	CASRRQGRSYNSPLHF	TGTGCCAGCAGGCGACAGGGACGGTCCTATAATTCACCCCTCCACTTT
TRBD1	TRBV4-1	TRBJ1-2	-	CASSQFNRGGFYGYTF	TGCGCCAGCAGCCAGTTCAACAGGGGGGGATTCTATGGCTACACCTTC
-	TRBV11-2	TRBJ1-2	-	CASSLVWKGDGYTF	TGTGCCAGCAGCTTAGTGTGGAAAGGGGATGGCTACACCTTC
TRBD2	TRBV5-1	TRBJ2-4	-	CASSLVWMWPGLAGVIAKNIQYF	TGCGCCAGCAGCTTGGTCTGGATGTGGCCGGGCCTAGCGGGGGTGATAGCCAAAAACATTCAGTACTTC
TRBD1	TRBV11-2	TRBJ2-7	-	CASRTGQGSYEQYF	TGTGCCAGCAGGACAGGACAGGGGTCCTACGAGCAGTACTTC
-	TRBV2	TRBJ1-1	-	CASRGDGSTEAFF	TGTGCCAGCAGAGGAGACGGATCTACTGAAGCTTTCTTT
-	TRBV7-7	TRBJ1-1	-	CASSLDPSTEAFF	TGTGCCAGCAGCTTAGATCCCAGCACTGAAGCTTTCTTT
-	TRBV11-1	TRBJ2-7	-	CASSPQDSAYEQYF	TGTGCCAGCAGCCCCCAAGACAGTGCCTACGAGCAGTACTTC
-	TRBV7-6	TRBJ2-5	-	CASSLVGGLLQETQYF	TGTGCCAGCAGCTTAGTGGGGGGGCTCCTCCAAGAGACCCAGTACTTC
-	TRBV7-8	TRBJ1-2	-	CASSLDARPFYGYTF	TGTGCCAGCAGCTTAGACGCCAGGCCCTTCTATGGCTACACCTTC
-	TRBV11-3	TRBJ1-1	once	CASKDSSAAAEAFF	TGTGCCAGCAAAGACAGTTCTGCGGCGGCTGAAGCTTTCTTT
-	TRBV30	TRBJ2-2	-	CAWSGRGTGELFF	TGTGCCTGGAGTGGTAGGGGCACCGGGGAGCTGTTTTTT
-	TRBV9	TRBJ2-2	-	CASSPRDSPNTGELFF	TGTGCCAGCAGCCCCCGGGATAGCCCTAACACCGGGGAGCTGTTTTTT
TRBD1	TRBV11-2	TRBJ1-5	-	CASSLGTGRDQPQHF	TGTGCCAGCAGCTTAGGGACAGGGAGGGATCAGCCCCAGCATTTT
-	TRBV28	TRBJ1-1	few	CASSFQRVSTEAFF	TGTGCCAGCAGTTTCCAGAGGGTTAGCACTGAAGCTTTCTTT
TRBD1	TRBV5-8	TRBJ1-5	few	CASSLMGQYQPQHF	TGTGCCAGCAGCTTGATGGGACAGTATCAGCCCCAGCATTTT
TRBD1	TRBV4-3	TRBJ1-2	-	CASSQEDRGPYYGYTF	TGCGCCAGCAGCCAAGAGGACAGGGGCCCATACTATGGCTACACCTTC
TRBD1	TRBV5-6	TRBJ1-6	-	CASSLWGQANSPLHF	TGTGCCAGCAGCTTGTGGGGACAGGCGAATTCACCCCTCCACTTT
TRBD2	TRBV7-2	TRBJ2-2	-	CASSLVGLAGNTGELFF	TGTGCCAGCAGCTTAGTAGGACTAGCGGGCAACACCGGGGAGCTGTTTTTT
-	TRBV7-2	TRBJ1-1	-	CASSLQGIEAFF	TGTGCCAGCAGCTTACAGGGAATTGAAGCTTTCTTT
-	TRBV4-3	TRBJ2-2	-	CASSQHPHPGQSTGELFF	TGCGCCAGCAGCCAACACCCCCACCCAGGACAATCCACCGGGGAGCTGTTTTTT
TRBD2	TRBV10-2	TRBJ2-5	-	CASSGRGGQETQYF	TGCGCCAGCAGTGGGCGGGGGGGGCAAGAGACCCAGTACTTC
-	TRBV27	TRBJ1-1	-	CASSLSAGDFHTEAFF	TGTGCCAGCAGTTTATCGGCAGGGGATTTCCACACTGAAGCTTTCTTT
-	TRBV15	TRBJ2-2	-	CATSRGDTGELFF	TGTGCCACCAGCAGAGGCGACACCGGGGAGCTGTTTTTT
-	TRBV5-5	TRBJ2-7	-	CASRTGAYEQYF	TGTGCCAGCAGGACGGGAGCCTACGAGCAGTACTTC
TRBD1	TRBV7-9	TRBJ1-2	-	CASSPPGTGYGYTF	TGTGCCAGCAGCCCCCCCGGGACAGGCTATGGCTACACCTTC
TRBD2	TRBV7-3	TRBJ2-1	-	CASSLWTSGEYNEQFF	TGTGCCAGCAGCTTATGGACTAGCGGGGAATACAATGAGCAGTTCTTC
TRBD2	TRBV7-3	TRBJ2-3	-	CASSLGGGNTDTQYF	TGTGCCAGCAGCTTAGGCGGGGGGAACACAGATACGCAGTATTTT
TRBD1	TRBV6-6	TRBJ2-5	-	CASSPTDRDQETQYF	TGTGCCAGCAGCCCAACCGACAGGGACCAAGAGACCCAGTACTTC
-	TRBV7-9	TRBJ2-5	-	CASSLAPRVQETQYF	TGTGCCAGCAGCTTAGCCCCCCGAGTCCAAGAGACCCAGTACTTC
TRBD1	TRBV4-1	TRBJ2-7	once	CASSQEDRGQSYEQYF	TGCGCCAGCAGCCAAGAAGACAGGGGGCAGTCCTACGAGCAGTACTTC
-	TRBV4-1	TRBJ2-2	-	CASSTSRGKRELFF	TGCGCCAGCAGCACTTCTCGAGGGAAACGGGAGCTGTTTTTT
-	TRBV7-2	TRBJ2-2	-	CASSLGPGELFF	TGTGCCAGCAGCTTAGGGCCCGGGGAGCTGTTTTTT
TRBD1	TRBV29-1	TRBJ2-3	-	CSVPPTWGPNRGADTQYF	TGCAGCGTCCCCCCCACCTGGGGCCCGAACAGGGGAGCGGATACGCAGTATTTT
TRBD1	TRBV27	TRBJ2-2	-	CASSPLPGTGNTGELFF	TGTGCCAGCAGTCCCCTCCCCGGGACAGGGAACACCGGGGAGCTGTTTTTT
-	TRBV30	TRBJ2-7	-	CAWSVAGQEQYF	TGTGCCTGGAGTGTGGCAGGGCAGGAGCAGTACTTC
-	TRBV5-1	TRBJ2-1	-	CASSLEPGLHNEQFF	TGCGCCAGCAGCTTGGAACCCGGACTCCACAATGAGCAGTTCTTC
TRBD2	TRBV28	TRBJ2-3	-	CASSSGGALDTQYF	TGTGCCAGCAGTAGCGGGGGGGCCTTAGATACGCAGTATTTT
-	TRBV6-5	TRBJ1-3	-	CASSPPGLRNTIYF	TGTGCCAGCAGCCCCCCAGGGCTGCGGAACACCATATATTTT
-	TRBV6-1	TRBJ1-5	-	CASSEIDTQTNQPQHF	TGTGCCAGCAGTGAAATTGACACTCAAACCAATCAGCCCCAGCATTTT
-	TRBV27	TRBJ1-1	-	CASSFGGPWTTEAFF	TGTGCCAGCAGTTTCGGGGGGCCCTGGACCACTGAAGCTTTCTTT
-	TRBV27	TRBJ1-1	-	CASSFMGARTEAFF	TGTGCCAGCAGTTTTATGGGGGCGCGAACTGAAGCTTTCTTT
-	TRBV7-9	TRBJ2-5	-	CASSFRQAQETQYF	TGTGCCAGCAGCTTCCGACAGGCCCAAGAGACCCAGTACTTC
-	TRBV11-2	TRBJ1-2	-	CASSFDSRGYTF	TGTGCCAGCAGCTTTGACAGTCGGGGCTACACCTTC
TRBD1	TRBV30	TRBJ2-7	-	CAWSMDRGYEQYF	TGTGCCTGGAGTATGGACAGGGGCTACGAGCAGTACTTC
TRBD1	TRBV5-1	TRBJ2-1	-	CASSQGQGIYDEQFF	TGCGCCAGCAGCCAGGGACAGGGGATTTATGATGAGCAGTTCTTC
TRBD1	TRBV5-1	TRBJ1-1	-	CASSFLGTGDTEAFF	TGCGCCAGCAGCTTCCTCGGGACAGGGGACACTGAAGCTTTCTTT
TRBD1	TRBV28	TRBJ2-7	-	CASRTGISYEQYF	TGTGCCAGCAGGACAGGGATCTCCTACGAGCAGTACTTC
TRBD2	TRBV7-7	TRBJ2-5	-	CASSPRTSPLGTQYF	TGTGCTAGCAGCCCTAGGACTAGCCCCTTAGGGACCCAGTACTTC
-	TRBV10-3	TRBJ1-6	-	CAISESGGGSSPLHF	TGTGCCATCAGTGAGTCGGGGGGGGGTAGTTCACCCCTCCACTTT
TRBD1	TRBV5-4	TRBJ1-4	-	CASSLWDSTNEKLFF	TGTGCCAGCAGCTTGTGGGACAGTACTAATGAAAAACTGTTTTTT
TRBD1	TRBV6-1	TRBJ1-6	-	CAAGTGDSPLHF	TGTGCCGCGGGGACAGGGGACTCACCCCTCCACTTT
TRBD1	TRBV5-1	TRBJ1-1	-	CASSSGGQGNPTEAFF	TGCGCCAGCAGCTCAGGGGGTCAAGGGAACCCCACTGAAGCTTTCTTT
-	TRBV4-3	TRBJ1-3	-	CASSQEGQQSSGNTIYF	TGCGCCAGCAGCCAAGAAGGACAGCAGAGCTCTGGAAACACCATATATTTT
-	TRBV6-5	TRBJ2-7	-	CASKAGSHYEQYF	TGTGCCAGCAAGGCGGGGTCACACTACGAGCAGTACTTC